Listed here are 28 T cell receptor beta chains from one sample, sequenced in a study of response to subunit inactivated influenza vaccine. TCRdb ran MiXCR on the RT-PCR reads and lists one entry per CDR3 protein. The sample records approximately 730,000 distinct CDR3 sequences, around 14% being singletons. The starting material was PBMCs from blood, obtained approximately 15 days before vaccination. All receptors come from a man aged 45-65 years who received an inactivated influenza vaccine.

This clonotype was seen many times. V is TRBV6-5 and J is TRBJ1-1; D might be TRBD1 (5 bases). Per the germline V gene, CDR1 is MNHEY and CDR2 is SVGAGI. CDR3 length: 13 amino acids. The V and J ends lost 3 bases and 6 bases respectively, with 11 bases between them. CDR3 in amino acids: CASSYSTAPEAFF. The CDR3 nucleotides read TGTGCCAGCAGTTATTCGACAGCCCCTGAAGCTTTCTTT.

This clonotype occurred many times. The chain employs TRBV5-6 and TRBJ2-6; maybe TRBD1 (6 bases). This CDR3 has 15 residues. Germline-derived CDR1 and CDR2 are SGHDT and YYEEEE. The V end was cut by 4 bases, the J end by 1 base, with 9 bases between. The CDR3 DNA follows: TGTGCCAGCAGCGAACAGGGTTCTGGGGCCAACGTCCTGACTTTC. This codes for CASSEQGSGANVLTF.

This clonotype came up a few times. V is TRBV2 and J is TRBJ2-3; possibly TRBD2 for D (5 bases). CDR3 size: 13 residues. Germline loops: CDR1 SNHLY, CDR2 FYNNEI. V was cut by 0 bases and J by 12 bases, with 13 bases left in between. The CDR3 is CASSEALRGFQYF. For the CDR3, the DNA is TGTGCCAGCAGTGAAGCGCTTCGGGGTTTTCAGTATTTT.

In this sample, this clonotype turned up a few times. The chain couples TRBV19 to TRBJ2-2, with D possibly matching TRBD1 (5 bases). CDR1 is LNHDA, CDR2 SQIVND, per germline (reference sequence). The CDR3 contains 15 residues. Trimming took 6 bases from V and 1 from J, leaving 12 bases between them. Here the CDR3 reads CASRTSGQNTGELFF. CDR3 nucleotide sequence: TGTGCCAGTAGAACCTCAGGACAGAACACCGGGGAGCTGTTTTTT.

This clonotype was recorded at least ten times. The chain is built from TRBV29-1 and TRBJ2-3, with D perhaps TRBD2 (6 bases). The CDR3 runs to 14 residues. Trimming took off 4 bases at V and 0 bases at J, with 11 bases between the two ends. The germline V gene has CDR1 SQVTM and CDR2 ANQGSEA. CDR3 sequence (DNA): TGCAGCGTTGCCGTAGCGGAAAGCACAGATACGCAGTATTTT. Residues: CSVAVAESTDTQYF.

The chain combines TRBV7-9 with TRBJ1-5; possible D gene TRBD1, 6 bases. Looked up from germline, CDR1 is SEHNR and CDR2 is FQNEAQ (reference sequence). CDR3 length: 15 amino acids. With 2 bases removed from V and 2 bases from J, the gap between germline ends came to 10 bases. This CDR3 reads CASSLMGQGNQPQHF. CDR3 nucleotide sequence: TGTGCCAGCAGCTTAATGGGACAAGGCAATCAGCCCCAGCATTTT.

The rearrangement uses TRBV10-3 and TRBJ2-3; the D call may be TRBD1 or TRBD2 (5 bases each). V was pared by 5 bases and J by 10 bases, with 16 bases between. CDR3 length: 13 residues. The germline CDR1 and CDR2 sequences are ENHRY and SYGVKD. The CDR3 reads CAISLGPSPPQYF. Here the CDR3 DNA reads TGTGCCATCAGTTTGGGACCTTCCCCCCCGCAGTATTTT.

In its sample, this clonotype was seen a few times. V and J are TRBV24-1 and TRBJ2-5; D is undetermined. V was shortened by 4 bases and J by 5 bases, with 13 bases between the two germline ends. Germline-derived CDR1 and CDR2 are KGHDR and SFDVKD. The CDR3 runs to 14 residues. The CDR3 is CATSDEGPGETQYF. DNA of the CDR3: TGTGCCACCAGTGACGAAGGACCTGGCGAGACCCAGTACTTC.

The genes are TRBV5-1 and TRBJ2-6; D remains ambiguous. The CDR3 has 15 residues. Trimming removed 0 bases from V and 2 bases from J, with 6 bases in between. Looked up from germline, CDR1 is SGHRS and CDR2 is YFSETQ. The CDR3 DNA is TGCGCCAGCAGCTTGGGTGTGGCTGGGGCCAACGTCCTGACTTTC. Its translation: CASSLGVAGANVLTF.

The rearrangement joins TRBV6-5 to TRBJ1-6; perhaps TRBD1 as D (6 bases). The germline V and J ends were trimmed by 0 bases and 4 bases, with 19 bases remaining between them. The length of the CDR3 is 19 residues. Germline CDR1 is MNHEY and CDR2 is SVGAGI. The CDR3 sequence: CASSYSWKQGEGYNSPLHF. The CDR3 nucleotides read TGTGCCAGCAGTTACTCGTGGAAACAGGGTGAAGGGTATAATTCACCCCTCCACTTT.

This clonotype has just a few counts. The CDR3 coding sequence is TGTGCCAGCAGTTTATCGTGGCCCGTCCAGCCCCAGCATTTT. Protein sequence: CASSLSWPVQPQHF. The chain couples TRBV27 to TRBJ1-5; D uncertain. CDR1 and CDR2 (germline): MNHEY, SMNVEV (reference sequence). The CDR3 spans 14 residues. Deletions cut 0 bases from V and 7 bases from J, with 10 bases between.

This clonotype occurred many times. V is TRBV5-1 and J is TRBJ2-7; maybe TRBD2 (5 bases). The CDR3 has 15 residues. Trimming cost V 4 bases and J 6 bases, with 20 bases left between them. Germline V gene lookup returns CDR1 SGHRS and CDR2 YFSETQ. The CDR3 loop is CASSRPGGWGSEQYF. CDR3 DNA: TGCGCCAGCAGCCGTCCTGGCGGGTGGGGATCCGAGCAGTACTTC.

This clonotype occurred a few times. The rearrangement links TRBV4-1 to TRBJ2-2, with 10 bases identical to TRBD2. The germline V gene has CDR1 MGHRA and CDR2 YSYEKL. This CDR3 has 17 amino acids. Unmatched junction bases numbered 10, after V lost 3 bases and J lost 6 bases. The CDR3, as DNA: TGCGCCAGCAGCCATATGGGGCTAGCGGGGGCGGCCGGGGAGCTGTTTTTT. Translated, it gives CASSHMGLAGAAGELFF.

Worth noting for this clonotype: Germline and junction disagree at one end, which may indicate a read error. The genes are TRBV3-1 and TRBJ2-1, with 7 bases identical to TRBD2. The CDR3 is 11 residues long. Germline lookup yields CDR1 LGHDT and CDR2 YNNKEL (reference sequence). The CDR3 bases are TGTGCCAGCAGCCAAGGGACTAGGGCGGTCTTC. Protein: CASSQGTRAVF.

V usage is TRBV6-1 and J usage is TRBJ2-7, with D possibly called TRBD1 or TRBD2 (6 bases each). Trimming cost V 1 base and J 1 base, with 14 bases left between them. CDR1 MNHNS and CDR2 SASEGT come from the germline V gene. CDR3 size: 16 residues. The DNA of the CDR3 is TGTGCCAGCAGTGAAGTGGAGGGACACCTATCCTACGAGCAGTACTTC. It encodes CASSEVEGHLSYEQYF.

The V call is TRBV7-9, the J call TRBJ2-3; no reliable D call. The ends were cut back, 5 bases at V and 8 bases at J, with 17 bases in the middle. The germline gives CDR1 SEHNR, CDR2 FQNEAQ (reference sequence). The length of the CDR3 is 14 residues. This CDR3 is CASSDPVAPPTQYF. The DNA of the CDR3 is TGTGCCAGCAGCGATCCCGTCGCGCCGCCTACGCAGTATTTT.

The chain has TRBV10-3 and TRBJ1-1, with TRBD1 matching 10 bases. Germline CDR1 is ENHRY and CDR2 is SYGVKD. There are 14 residues in the CDR3. With 6 bases clipped from V and 1 base from J, the junction kept 2 bases outside the gene matches. The CDR3 protein is CAISRDRGNTEAFF. CDR3 nucleotide sequence: TGTGCCATCAGCAGGGACAGGGGGAACACTGAAGCTTTCTTT.

This clonotype was observed a few times. The V call is TRBV12-3 or TRBV12-4, the J call TRBJ2-1; 10 bases are shared with TRBD2. Trimming cost V 1 base and J 8 bases; bases outside gene matches: 8. This CDR3 is 16 amino acids long. CDR3 nucleotide sequence: TGTGCCAGCAGTTTAGGGACTAGCGGTACACGGGATGAGCAGTTCTTC. It encodes CASSLGTSGTRDEQFF.

There are a few counts of this clonotype. This rearrangement joins TRBV11-2 to TRBJ2-7, with 10 positions matching TRBD1. CDR3 length equals 16 residues. Germline V gene data show CDR1 as SGHAT and CDR2 as FQNNGV. J lost 5 bases, V lost 2 bases, and 9 bases had no gene match. CDR3 in amino acids: CASSLRRTGGIDEQYF. For the CDR3, the DNA is TGTGCCAGCAGCTTAAGGCGGACAGGGGGAATCGACGAGCAGTACTTC.

There are a few counts of this clonotype. CDR3 nucleotide sequence: TGTGCCAGCAGCCAATGGACAGGGCACTACAATGAGCAGTTCTTC. Protein sequence: CASSQWTGHYNEQFF. The rearrangement joins TRBV14 to TRBJ2-1; 8 nucleotides agree with TRBD1. Unmatched junction bases numbered 3, after V lost 2 bases and J lost 3 bases. Per germline, CDR1 SGHDN and CDR2 FVKESK. The CDR3 sequence is 15 residues long.

In this sample, this clonotype turned up many times. The V call is TRBV7-2, the J call TRBJ2-7; 9 bases line up with TRBD1. Germline V gene lookup returns CDR1 SGHTA and CDR2 FQGNSA. V was pared by 4 bases and J by 0 bases, with 4 bases of the junction left unmatched. The CDR3 covers 15 residues. CDR3: CASSSGQGFSYEQYF. The DNA of the CDR3 is TGTGCCAGCAGCTCGGGACAGGGATTCTCCTACGAGCAGTACTTC.

V gene TRBV27 combines with J gene TRBJ2-1; weak D call: TRBD1 (6 bases). Germline CDR1 is MNHEY and CDR2 is SMNVEV (reference sequence). V was cut by 4 bases and J by 0 bases, with 10 bases left in between. The CDR3 is 15 amino acids. DNA of the CDR3: TGTGCCAGCAGTTGCTCGACAGGCTCCTACAATGAGCAGTTCTTC. Its translation is CASSCSTGSYNEQFF.

The chain employs TRBV5-5 and TRBJ2-1, with D perhaps assigned TRBD1 or TRBD2 (6 bases each). V lost 0 bases to trimming and J lost 3 bases, with 13 bases between them. The CDR3 is made up of 16 amino acids. Germline values: CDR1 SGHKS, CDR2 YYEKEE (reference sequence). The CDR3 nucleotides read TGTGCCAGCAGCTTGGGGCGGGACATAGGCTACAATGAGCAGTTCTTC. It specifies CASSLGRDIGYNEQFF.

The sample holds a few counts of this clonotype. The chain joins TRBV12-3 or TRBV12-4 to TRBJ1-6; D might be TRBD1 (5 bases). V was shortened by 8 bases and J by 8 bases, with 16 bases between the two germline ends. The CDR3 loop spans 14 amino acids. CDR3 protein: CASSIDSLYSPLHF. The CDR3 DNA reads TGTGCCAGCTCGATAGACAGTCTTTATTCACCCCTCCACTTT.

The chain links TRBV6-2 or TRBV6-3 to TRBJ2-2; D might be TRBD2 (6 bases). CDR3 length: 17 amino acids. Per the germline V gene, CDR1 is MNHEY and CDR2 is SVGEGT. The V gene lost 6 bases and the J gene lost 1 base, with 18 bases spanning the gap. CDR3 in amino acids: CASSSPKRAVNTGELFF. The CDR3 coding sequence is TGTGCCAGCAGCAGCCCCAAGCGGGCAGTGAACACCGGGGAGCTGTTTTTT.

The chain employs TRBV20-1 and TRBJ1-2, with TRBD1 matching 7 bases. V trimming: 0 bases; J trimming: 8 bases; junction bases outside the gene matches: 12. The CDR3 loop spans 15 amino acids. CDR1 DFQATT and CDR2 SNEGSKA come from the germline V gene (reference sequence). For the CDR3, the DNA is TGCAGTGCTAGAGATTCAAGCGGGACAGTTAAGGGCTACACCTTC. Translated: CSARDSSGTVKGYTF.

This clonotype was seen a handful of times. One end of the junction does not line up with germline, which may come from a read error. CDR3 region: CASSIAGARAGELFF. DNA for the CDR3: TGTGCCAGCAGCATAGCGGGAGCTCGCGCCGGGGAGCTGTTTTTT. The rearrangement uses TRBV7-9 and TRBJ2-2, with 9 bases lining up with TRBD2. This CDR3 is 15 amino acids long. CDR1 and CDR2 from the germline V gene are SEHNR and FQNEAQ (reference sequence).

The chain has TRBV6-5 and TRBJ1-1; D perhaps matches TRBD1 (5 bases). This CDR3 is 14 amino acids long. CDR1 is MNHEY and CDR2 is SVGAGI in the germline V gene. V was clipped by 6 bases and J by 4 bases, with 15 bases between them. CDR3 in amino acids: CASRYEGVVTEAFF. CDR3 nucleotide sequence: TGTGCCAGCAGATACGAAGGGGTGGTCACTGAAGCTTTCTTT.